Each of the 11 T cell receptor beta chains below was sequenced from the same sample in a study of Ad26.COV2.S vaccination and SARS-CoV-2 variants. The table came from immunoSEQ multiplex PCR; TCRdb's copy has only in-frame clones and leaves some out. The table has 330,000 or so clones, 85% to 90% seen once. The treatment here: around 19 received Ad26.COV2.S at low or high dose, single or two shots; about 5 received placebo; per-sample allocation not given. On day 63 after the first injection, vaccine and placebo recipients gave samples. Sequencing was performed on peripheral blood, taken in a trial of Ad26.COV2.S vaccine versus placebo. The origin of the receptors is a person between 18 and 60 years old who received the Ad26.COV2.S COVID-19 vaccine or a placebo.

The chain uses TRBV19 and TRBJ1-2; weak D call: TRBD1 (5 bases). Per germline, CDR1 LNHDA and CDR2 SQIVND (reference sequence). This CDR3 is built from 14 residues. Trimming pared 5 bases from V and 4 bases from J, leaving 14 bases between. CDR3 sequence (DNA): TGTGCCAGTAGTGTACCAGGGCTTCCCTATGGCTACACCTTC. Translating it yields CASSVPGLPYGYTF. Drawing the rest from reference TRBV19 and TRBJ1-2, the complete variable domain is DGGITQSPKYLFRKEGQNVTLSCEQNLNHDAMYWYRQDPGQGLRLIYYSQIVNDFQKGDIAEGYSVSREKKESFPLTVTSAQKNPTAFYLCASSVPGLPYGYTFGSGTRLTVV.

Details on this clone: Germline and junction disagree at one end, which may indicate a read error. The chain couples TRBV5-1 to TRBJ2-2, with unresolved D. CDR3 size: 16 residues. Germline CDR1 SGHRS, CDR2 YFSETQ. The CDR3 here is CASGFLLGSGTGELFF. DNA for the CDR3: TGCGCCAGCGGCTTCCTGTTGGGATCGGGCACCGGGGAGCTGTTTTTT.

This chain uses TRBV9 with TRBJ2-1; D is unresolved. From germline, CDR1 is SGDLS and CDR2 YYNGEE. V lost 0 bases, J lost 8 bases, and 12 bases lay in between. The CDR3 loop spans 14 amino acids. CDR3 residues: CASSVEALGDEQFF. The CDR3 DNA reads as TGTGCCAGCAGCGTAGAGGCGCTTGGGGATGAGCAGTTCTTC.

CDR3 nucleotides: TGTGCCAGCAGCTACGGGACACGGGATTCACCCCTCCACTTT. Translated: CASSYGTRDSPLHF. V and J are TRBV7-8 and TRBJ1-6, with D possibly being TRBD1 (6 bases). This CDR3 is 14 amino acids long. V gave up 4 bases and J gave up 8 bases, with 12 bases separating them. Per germline, CDR1 SGHVS and CDR2 FQNEAQ.

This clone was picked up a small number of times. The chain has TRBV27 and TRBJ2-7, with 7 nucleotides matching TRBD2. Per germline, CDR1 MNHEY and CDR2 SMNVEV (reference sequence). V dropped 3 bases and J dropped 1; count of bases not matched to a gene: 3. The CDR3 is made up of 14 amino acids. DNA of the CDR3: TGTGCCAGCAGTTTTTCTAGCGGTTCCTACGAGCAGTACGTC. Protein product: CASSFSSGSYEQYV.

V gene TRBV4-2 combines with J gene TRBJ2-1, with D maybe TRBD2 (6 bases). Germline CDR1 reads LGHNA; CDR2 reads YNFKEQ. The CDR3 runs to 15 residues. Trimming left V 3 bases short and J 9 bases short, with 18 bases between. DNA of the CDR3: TGTGCCAGCAGCCACGTGGAGGGTATAGGCACTGAGCAGTTCTTC. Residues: CASSHVEGIGTEQFF.

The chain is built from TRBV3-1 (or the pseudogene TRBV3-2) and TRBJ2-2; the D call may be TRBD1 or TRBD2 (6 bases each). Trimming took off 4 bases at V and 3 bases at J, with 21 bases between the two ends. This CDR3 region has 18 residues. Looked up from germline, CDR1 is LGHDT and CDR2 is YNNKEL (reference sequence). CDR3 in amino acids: CASSLFTPRGADTGELFF. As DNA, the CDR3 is TGTGCCAGCAGCCTATTTACGCCTAGGGGGGCCGACACCGGGGAGCTGTTTTTT.

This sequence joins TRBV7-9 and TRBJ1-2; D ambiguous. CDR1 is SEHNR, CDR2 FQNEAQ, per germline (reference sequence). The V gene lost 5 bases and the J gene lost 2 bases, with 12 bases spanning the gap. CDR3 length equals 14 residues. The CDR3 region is CASSPPLTNYGYTF. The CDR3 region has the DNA TGTGCCAGCAGCCCCCCGTTAACGAACTATGGCTACACCTTC.

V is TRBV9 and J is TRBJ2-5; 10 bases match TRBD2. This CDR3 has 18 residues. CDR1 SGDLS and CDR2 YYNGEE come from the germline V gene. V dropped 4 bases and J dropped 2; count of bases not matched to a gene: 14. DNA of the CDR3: TGTGCCAGCAGCACGCCCGACAGGGGACTAGCGAGTCAAGAGACCCAGTACTTC. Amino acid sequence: CASSTPDRGLASQETQYF.

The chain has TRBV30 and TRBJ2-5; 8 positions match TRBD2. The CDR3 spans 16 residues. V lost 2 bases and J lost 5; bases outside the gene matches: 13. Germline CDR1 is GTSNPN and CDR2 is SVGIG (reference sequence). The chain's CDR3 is CAWSNSAAGVGETQYF. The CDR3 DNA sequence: TGTGCCTGGAGTAACTCGGCAGCGGGAGTAGGGGAGACCCAGTACTTC.

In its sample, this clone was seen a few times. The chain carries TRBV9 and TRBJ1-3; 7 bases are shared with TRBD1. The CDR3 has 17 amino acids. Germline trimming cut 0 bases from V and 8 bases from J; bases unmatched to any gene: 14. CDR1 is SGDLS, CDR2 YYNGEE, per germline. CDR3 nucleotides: TGTGCCAGCAGCGTAGGGGCCCAGGGGGGCTATGATGACACCATATATTTT. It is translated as CASSVGAQGGYDDTIYF.